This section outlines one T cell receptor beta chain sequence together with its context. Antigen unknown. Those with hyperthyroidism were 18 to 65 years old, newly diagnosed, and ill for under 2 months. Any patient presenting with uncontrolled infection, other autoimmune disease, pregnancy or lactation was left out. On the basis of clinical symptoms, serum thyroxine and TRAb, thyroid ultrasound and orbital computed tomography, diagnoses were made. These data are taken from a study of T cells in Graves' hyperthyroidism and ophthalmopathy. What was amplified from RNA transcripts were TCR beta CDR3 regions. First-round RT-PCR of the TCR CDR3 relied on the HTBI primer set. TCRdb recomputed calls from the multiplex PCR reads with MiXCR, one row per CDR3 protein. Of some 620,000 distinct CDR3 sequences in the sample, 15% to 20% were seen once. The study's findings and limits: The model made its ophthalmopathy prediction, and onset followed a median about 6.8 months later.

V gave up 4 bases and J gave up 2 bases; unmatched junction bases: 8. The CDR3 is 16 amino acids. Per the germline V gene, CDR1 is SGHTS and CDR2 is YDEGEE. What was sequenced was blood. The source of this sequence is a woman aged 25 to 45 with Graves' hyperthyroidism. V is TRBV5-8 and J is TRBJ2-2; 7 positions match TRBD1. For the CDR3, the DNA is TGTGCCAGCAGCCTTTACAGGGGATTTAACACCGGGGAGCTGTTTTTT. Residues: CASSLYRGFNTGELFF.